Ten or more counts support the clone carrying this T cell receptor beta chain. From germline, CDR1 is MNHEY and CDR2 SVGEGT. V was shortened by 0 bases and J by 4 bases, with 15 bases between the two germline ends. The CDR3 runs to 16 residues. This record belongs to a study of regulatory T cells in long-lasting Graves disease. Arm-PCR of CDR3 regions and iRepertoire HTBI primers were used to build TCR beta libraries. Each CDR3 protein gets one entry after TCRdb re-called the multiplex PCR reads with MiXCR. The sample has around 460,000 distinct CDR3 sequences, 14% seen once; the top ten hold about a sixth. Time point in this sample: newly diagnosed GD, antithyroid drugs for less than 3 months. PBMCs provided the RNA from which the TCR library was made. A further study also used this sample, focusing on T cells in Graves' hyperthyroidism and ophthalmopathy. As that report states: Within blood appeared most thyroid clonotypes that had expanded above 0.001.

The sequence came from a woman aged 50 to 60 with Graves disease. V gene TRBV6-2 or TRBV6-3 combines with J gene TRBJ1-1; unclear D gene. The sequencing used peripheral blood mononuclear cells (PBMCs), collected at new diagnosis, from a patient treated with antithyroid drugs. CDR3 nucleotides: TGTGCCAGCAGTTACTCGTGGGCCGTAAGGACCACTGAAGCTTTCTTT. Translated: CASSYSWAVRTTEAFF.